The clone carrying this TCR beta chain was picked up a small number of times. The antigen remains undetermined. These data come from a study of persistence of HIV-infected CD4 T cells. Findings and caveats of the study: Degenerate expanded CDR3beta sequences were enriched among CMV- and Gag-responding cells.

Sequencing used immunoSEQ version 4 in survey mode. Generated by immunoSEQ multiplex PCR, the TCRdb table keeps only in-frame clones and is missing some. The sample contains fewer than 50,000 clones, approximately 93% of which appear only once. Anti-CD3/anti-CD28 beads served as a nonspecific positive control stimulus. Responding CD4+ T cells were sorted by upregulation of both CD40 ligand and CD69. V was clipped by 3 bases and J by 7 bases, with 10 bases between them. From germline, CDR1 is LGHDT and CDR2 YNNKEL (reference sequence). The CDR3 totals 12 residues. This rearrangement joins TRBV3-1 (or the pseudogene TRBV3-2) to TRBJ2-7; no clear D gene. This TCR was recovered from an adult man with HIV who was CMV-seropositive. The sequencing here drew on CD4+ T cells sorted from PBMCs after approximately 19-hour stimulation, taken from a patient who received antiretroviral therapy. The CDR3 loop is CASSQTVGEQYF. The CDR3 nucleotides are TGTGCCAGCAGCCAGACCGTCGGGGAGCAGTACTTC.